This record covers a single T cell receptor (beta chain). The sample belongs to a study of blood T cell repertoires in COVID-19. Study overall: Sample material is recorded as cDNA or gDNA derived from T cells, B-cell-depleted T cells, or PBMCs.

Profiled with immunoSEQ multiplex PCR; TCRdb holds only in-frame clones, not every one. The sample shows 250,000 to 300,000 clones, around 91% of them seen only once. This receptor was identified in a woman aged 55 to 70 with acute or convalescent COVID-19. The sample consisted of peripheral blood.

The CDR3 reads CASSPPPPGKAGNTIYF. CDR3 nucleotide sequence: TGCGCCAGCAGTCCTCCTCCCCCCGGGAAGGCCGGAAACACCATATATTTT. The J gene is TRBJ1-3, the V gene TRBV23-1, with D unclear. TRBV23-1 is an open reading frame, and its role is uncertain. The CDR3 runs 17 residues. With 4 bases removed from V and 4 bases from J, the gap between germline ends came to 20 bases.